Listed below are T cell receptor beta chains from one sample, sequenced in a study of T-cell reconstitution after alpha-beta-depleted transplantation in children. Each CDR3 protein gets one entry after TCRdb re-called the PCR reads with MiXCR. The sample lists fewer than 400,000 distinct CDR3 sequences; about a fifth were seen once. Material: PBMCs from the stem cell graft donor, obtained from the stem cell graft. Source of these receptors: a human donor who donated a stem cell graft to a child with acute myeloid leukemia. Each CDR3 is given with its conserved first and last residue. The D gene is left open where the match is weak. Only some rows state a clone size, as once, few, many or a class for expanded clones.

D gene: TRBD1
clone size: many
V gene: TRBV29-1
J gene: TRBJ2-7
CDR3 protein: CSAEGQGSYEQYF
CDR3 DNA: TGCAGCGCTGAAGGACAGGGAAGCTACGAGCAGTACTTC

D gene: NA
clone size: NA
V gene: TRBV12-3/TRBV12-4
J gene: TRBJ2-1
CDR3 protein: CASSLGGHGNEQFF
CDR3 DNA: TGTGCCAGCAGTTTAGGAGGACATGGCAATGAGCAGTTCTTC

D gene: TRBD2
clone size: few
V gene: TRBV2
J gene: TRBJ2-1
CDR3 protein: CASSRLAGSSLAYNEQFF
CDR3 DNA: TGTGCCAGCTCAAGACTAGCGGGATCCTCGCTCGCGTACAATGAGCAGTTCTTC

D gene: NA
clone size: NA
V gene: TRBV29-1
J gene: TRBJ2-7
CDR3 protein: CSVAWTASATYEQYF
CDR3 DNA: TGCAGCGTTGCTTGGACAGCTAGTGCCACCTACGAGCAGTACTTC

D gene: NA
clone size: few
V gene: TRBV10-2
J gene: TRBJ2-7
CDR3 protein: CASSELGGRQYF
CDR3 DNA: TGCGCCAGCAGTGAGTTGGGTGGACGGCAGTACTTC

D gene: TRBD1
clone size: many
V gene: TRBV20-1
J gene: TRBJ2-3
CDR3 protein: CSAYRQGATDTQYF
CDR3 DNA: TGCAGTGCTTATAGACAGGGGGCAACAGATACGCAGTATTTT

D gene: TRBD2
clone size: NA
V gene: TRBV9
J gene: TRBJ2-2
CDR3 protein: CASSFSGRADTGELFF
CDR3 DNA: TGTGCCAGCAGCTTTAGCGGGAGGGCGGATACCGGGGAGCTGTTTTTT

D gene: NA
clone size: many
V gene: TRBV29-1
J gene: TRBJ1-1
CDR3 protein: CSVAPYTEAFF
CDR3 DNA: TGCAGCGTTGCCCCTTACACTGAAGCTTTCTTT

D gene: TRBD2
clone size: NA
V gene: TRBV20-1
J gene: TRBJ2-3
CDR3 protein: CSATLLASGRIPSTDTQYF
CDR3 DNA: TGCAGTGCTACCCTACTAGCTAGCGGGAGAATACCTAGCACAGATACGCAGTATTTT

D gene: NA
clone size: NA
V gene: TRBV15
J gene: TRBJ2-7
CDR3 protein: CATSRDPGQSYEQYF
CDR3 DNA: TGTGCCACCAGCAGAGACCCCGGACAATCCTACGAGCAGTACTTC

D gene: NA
clone size: few
V gene: TRBV12-3/TRBV12-4
J gene: TRBJ2-5
CDR3 protein: CASSPQDGTQETQYF
CDR3 DNA: TGTGCCAGCAGTCCTCAGGACGGAACCCAAGAGACCCAGTACTTC

D gene: NA
clone size: NA
V gene: TRBV9
J gene: TRBJ1-2
CDR3 protein: CASSAESYGYTF
CDR3 DNA: TGTGCCAGCAGCGCGGAGAGCTATGGCTACACCTTC

D gene: NA
clone size: NA
V gene: TRBV20-1
J gene: TRBJ1-5
CDR3 protein: CSASLGGNQPQHF
CDR3 DNA: TGCAGTGCTAGTCTCGGGGGGAATCAGCCCCAGCATTTT

D gene: NA
clone size: few
V gene: TRBV25-1
J gene: TRBJ1-4
CDR3 protein: CASRRATNEKLFF
CDR3 DNA: TGTGCCAGCAGGAGGGCAACTAATGAAAAACTGTTTTTT

D gene: TRBD1
clone size: few
V gene: TRBV5-1
J gene: TRBJ2-2
CDR3 protein: CASSLDRGRGTGELFF
CDR3 DNA: TGCGCCAGCAGCTTGGACAGGGGGCGCGGCACCGGGGAGCTGTTTTTT

D gene: TRBD2
clone size: NA
V gene: TRBV12-3/TRBV12-4
J gene: TRBJ2-5
CDR3 protein: CASSLLSGGRETQYF
CDR3 DNA: TGTGCCAGCAGTTTGCTGTCGGGAGGTCGGGAGACCCAGTACTTC

D gene: NA
clone size: NA
V gene: TRBV4-1
J gene: TRBJ2-1
CDR3 protein: CASSQTTASSYNEQFF
CDR3 DNA: TGCGCCAGCAGCCAGACGACAGCCAGCTCCTACAATGAGCAGTTCTTC